This T cell receptor (beta chain) comes out of a study of blood T cells in healthy people across ages. It was with a sample-barcoded 5' primer and a J-beta primer mix that a second PCR of about 6 to 11 cycles was run. Each CDR3 protein gets one entry after TCRdb re-called the 5' RACE reads with MiXCR. The sample holds about 940,000 distinct CDR3 sequences, about 48% seen once. There are a few counts of this clonotype. This CDR3 has 11 amino acids. Germline CDR1 reads GTSNPN; CDR2 reads SVGIG (reference sequence). This TCR came from a man under 40 in good health. Sequencing was performed on blood. The chain couples TRBV30 to TRBJ2-5; TRBD1 is a possible D gene (5 bases). The end of the DNA is better explained by TRBJ2-7, so the J call may be wrong. The CDR3 DNA reads as TGTGCCTGGTCAGGGTTTCGCGAGCAGTACTTC. Protein product: CAWSGFREQYF.